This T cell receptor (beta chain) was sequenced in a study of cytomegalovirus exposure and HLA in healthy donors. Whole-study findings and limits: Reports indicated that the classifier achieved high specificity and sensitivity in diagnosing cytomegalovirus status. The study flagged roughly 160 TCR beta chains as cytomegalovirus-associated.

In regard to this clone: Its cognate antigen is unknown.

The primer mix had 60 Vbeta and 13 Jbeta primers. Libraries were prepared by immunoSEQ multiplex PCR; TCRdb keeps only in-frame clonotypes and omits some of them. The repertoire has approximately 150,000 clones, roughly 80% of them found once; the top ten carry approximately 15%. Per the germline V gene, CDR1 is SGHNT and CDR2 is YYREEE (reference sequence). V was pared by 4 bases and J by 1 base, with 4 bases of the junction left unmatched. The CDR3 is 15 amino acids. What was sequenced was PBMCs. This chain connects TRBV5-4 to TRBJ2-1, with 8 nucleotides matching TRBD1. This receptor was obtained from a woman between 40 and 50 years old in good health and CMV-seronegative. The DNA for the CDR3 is TGTGCCAGCAGCCAACGGACAGGGTCCTACAATGAGCAGTTCTTC. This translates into CASSQRTGSYNEQFF.